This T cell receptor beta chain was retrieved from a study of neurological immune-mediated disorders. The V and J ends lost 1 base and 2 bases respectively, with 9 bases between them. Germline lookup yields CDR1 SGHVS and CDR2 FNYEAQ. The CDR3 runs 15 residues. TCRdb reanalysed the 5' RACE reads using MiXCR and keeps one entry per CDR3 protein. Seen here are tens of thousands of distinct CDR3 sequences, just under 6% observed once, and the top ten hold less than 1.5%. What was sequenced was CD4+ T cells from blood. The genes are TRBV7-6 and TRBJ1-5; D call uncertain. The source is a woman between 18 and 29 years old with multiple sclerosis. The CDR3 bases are TGTGCCAGCAGCTTAGGATCCGGGGGCAATCAGCCCCAGCATTTT. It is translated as CASSLGSGGNQPQHF. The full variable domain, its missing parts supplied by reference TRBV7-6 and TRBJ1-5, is GAGVSQSPRYKVTKRGQDVALRCDPISGHVSLYWYRQALGQGPEFLTYFNYEAQQDKSGLPNDRFSAERPEGSISTLTIQRTEQRDSAMYRCASSLGSGGNQPQHFGDGTRLSIL.